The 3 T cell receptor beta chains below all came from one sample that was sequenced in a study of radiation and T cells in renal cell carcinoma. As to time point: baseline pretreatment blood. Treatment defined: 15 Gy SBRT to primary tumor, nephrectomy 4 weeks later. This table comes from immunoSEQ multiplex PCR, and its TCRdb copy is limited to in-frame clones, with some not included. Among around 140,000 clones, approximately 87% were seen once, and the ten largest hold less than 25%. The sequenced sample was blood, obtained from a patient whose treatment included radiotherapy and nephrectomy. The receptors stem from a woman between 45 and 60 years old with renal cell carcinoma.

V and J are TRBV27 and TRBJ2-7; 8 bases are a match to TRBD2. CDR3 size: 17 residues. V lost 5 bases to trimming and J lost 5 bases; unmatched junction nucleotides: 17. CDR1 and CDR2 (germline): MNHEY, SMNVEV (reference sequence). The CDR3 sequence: CASSPLGLAGGSDEQYF. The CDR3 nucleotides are TGTGCCAGCAGTCCGCTGGGGCTAGCGGGTGGGTCGGACGAGCAGTACTTC.

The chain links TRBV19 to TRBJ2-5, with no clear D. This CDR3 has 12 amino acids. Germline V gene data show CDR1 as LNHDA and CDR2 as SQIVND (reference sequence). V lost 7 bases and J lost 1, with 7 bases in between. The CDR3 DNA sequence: TGTGCCAGTATCGGCAGCCAAGAGACCCAGTACTTC. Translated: CASIGSQETQYF.

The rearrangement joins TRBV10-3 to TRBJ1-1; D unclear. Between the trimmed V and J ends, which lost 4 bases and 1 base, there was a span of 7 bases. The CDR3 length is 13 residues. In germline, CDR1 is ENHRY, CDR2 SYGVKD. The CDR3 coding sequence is TGTGCCATCAGTGTTCGTTCGAACACTGAAGCTTTCTTT. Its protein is CAISVRSNTEAFF.